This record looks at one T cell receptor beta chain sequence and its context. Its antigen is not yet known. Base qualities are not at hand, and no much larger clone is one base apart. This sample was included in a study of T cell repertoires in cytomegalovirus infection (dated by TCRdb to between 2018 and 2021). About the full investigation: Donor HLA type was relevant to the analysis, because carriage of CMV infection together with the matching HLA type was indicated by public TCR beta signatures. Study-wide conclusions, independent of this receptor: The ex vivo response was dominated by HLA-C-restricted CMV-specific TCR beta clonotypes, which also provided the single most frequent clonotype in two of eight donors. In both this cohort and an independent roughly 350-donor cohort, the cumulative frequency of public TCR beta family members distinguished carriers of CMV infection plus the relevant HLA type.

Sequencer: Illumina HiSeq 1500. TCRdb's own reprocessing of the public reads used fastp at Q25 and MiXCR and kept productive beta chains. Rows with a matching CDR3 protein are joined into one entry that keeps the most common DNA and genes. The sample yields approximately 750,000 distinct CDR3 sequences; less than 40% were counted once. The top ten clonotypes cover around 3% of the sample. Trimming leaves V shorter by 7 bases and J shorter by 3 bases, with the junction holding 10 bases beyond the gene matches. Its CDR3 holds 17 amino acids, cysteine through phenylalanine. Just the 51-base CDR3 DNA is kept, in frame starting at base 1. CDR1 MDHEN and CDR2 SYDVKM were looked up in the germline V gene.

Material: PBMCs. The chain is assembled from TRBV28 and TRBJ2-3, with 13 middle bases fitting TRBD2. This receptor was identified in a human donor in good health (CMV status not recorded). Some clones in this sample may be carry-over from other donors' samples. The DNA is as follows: TGTGCCAGCACCCTCCACCGGACTAGCGGGGGAACAGATACGCAGTATTTT. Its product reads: CASTLHRTSGGTDTQYF. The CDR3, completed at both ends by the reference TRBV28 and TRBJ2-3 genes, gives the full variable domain DVKVTQSSRYLVKRTGEKVFLECVQDMDHENMFWYRQDPGLGLRLIYFSYDVKMKEKGDIPEGYSVSREKKERFSLILESASTNQTSMYLCASTLHRTSGGTDTQYFGPGTRLTVL.